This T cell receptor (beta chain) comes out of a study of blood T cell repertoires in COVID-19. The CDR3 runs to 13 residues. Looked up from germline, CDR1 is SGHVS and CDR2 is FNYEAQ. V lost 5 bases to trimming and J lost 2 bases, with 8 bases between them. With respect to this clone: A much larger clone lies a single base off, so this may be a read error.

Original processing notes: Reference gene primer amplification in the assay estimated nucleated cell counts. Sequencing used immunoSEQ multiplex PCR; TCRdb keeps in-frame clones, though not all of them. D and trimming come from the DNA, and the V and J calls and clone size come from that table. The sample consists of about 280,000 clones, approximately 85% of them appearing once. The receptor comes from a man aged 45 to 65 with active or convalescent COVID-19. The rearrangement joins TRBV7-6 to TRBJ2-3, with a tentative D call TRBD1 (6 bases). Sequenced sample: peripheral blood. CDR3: CASSPGVTDTQYF. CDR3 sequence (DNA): TGTGCCAGCAGCCCAGGGGTCACAGATACGCAGTATTTT.